This T cell receptor beta chain appears in the sequencing data of a study of shared clonotypes between healthy human individuals. Study results and caveats: Naive subsets usually exceeded memory subsets in estimated richness. Relative to their counterparts shared across all four donors, non-shared clonotypes exhibited diminished generation probabilities.

Notes on this clone: Its cognate antigen is unknown. In the same sample, other DNA sequences code for this CDR3.

V lost 0 bases, J lost 2 bases, and 8 bases lay in between. Germline assignment: CDR1 SGDLS and CDR2 YYNGEE. The length of the CDR3 is 14 residues. The method was immunoSEQ multiplex PCR; TCRdb's version includes in-frame clones alone and lacks a portion of them. The sample consists of millions of clones, 90% to 95% of them appearing once. This chain joins TRBV9 and TRBJ1-2; the D is unclear. The TCR was taken from a man aged 18 to 30 in good health. Sample: naive CD4+ T cells sorted from blood. Subset reported: CD45RA+ positively selected. The CDR3 here is CASSVDPGNYGYTF. The DNA of the CDR3 is TGTGCCAGCAGCGTAGACCCGGGAAACTATGGCTACACCTTC.